This T cell receptor (beta chain) was sequenced for a study of beta chain features in type 1 diabetes. General observations from the study: Patients with Type 1 diabetes showed moderately but significantly shorter TCRB CDR3s in all four CD4+ subsets.

Expressed TCRB transcripts were sequenced, since all the RNA that had been isolated was reverse transcribed. Clones were read by immunoSEQ multiplex PCR, and TCRdb kept only the in-frame ones, dropping some. Of some 48,000 clones in the sample, around 45% were seen once. Concerning this clone: Its antigen is still unknown. An end of the junction does not agree with germline; a read error may underlie this.

Averaging approximately 120 mL, one heparinised blood draw came from each individual donor. Each of the CD4+ naive, central memory, regulatory and stem cell-like memory populations was sorted via CD45RO/CCR7/CD25/CD127/CD95/CD27. This CDR3 comprises 16 residues. Germline assignment: CDR1 ENHRY and CDR2 SYGVKD. This TCR was sampled from a man aged 25-45 years with type 1 diabetes. This chain links TRBV10-3 with TRBJ2-2, with 9 bases fitting TRBD2. The material sequenced was stem cell memory CD4+ T cells from blood. The CDR3 DNA reads as TGTGCCATCAGGGAAGCGGGAGGAACGAACACCGGGGAGCTGTTTTTC. It is translated as CAIREAGGTNTGELFF.